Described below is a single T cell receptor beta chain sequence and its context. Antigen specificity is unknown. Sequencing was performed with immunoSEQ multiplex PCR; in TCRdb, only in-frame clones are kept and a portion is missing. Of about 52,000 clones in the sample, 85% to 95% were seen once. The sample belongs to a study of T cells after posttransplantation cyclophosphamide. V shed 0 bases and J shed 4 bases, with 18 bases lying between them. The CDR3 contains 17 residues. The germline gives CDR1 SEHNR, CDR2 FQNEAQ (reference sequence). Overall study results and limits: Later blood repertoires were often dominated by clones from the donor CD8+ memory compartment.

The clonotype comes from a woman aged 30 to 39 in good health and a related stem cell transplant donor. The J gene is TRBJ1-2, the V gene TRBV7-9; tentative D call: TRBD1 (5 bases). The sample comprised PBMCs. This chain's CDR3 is CASSLAEASTARYGYTF. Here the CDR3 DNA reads TGTGCCAGCAGCTTAGCCGAAGCCTCGACAGCGCGCTATGGCTACACCTTC.